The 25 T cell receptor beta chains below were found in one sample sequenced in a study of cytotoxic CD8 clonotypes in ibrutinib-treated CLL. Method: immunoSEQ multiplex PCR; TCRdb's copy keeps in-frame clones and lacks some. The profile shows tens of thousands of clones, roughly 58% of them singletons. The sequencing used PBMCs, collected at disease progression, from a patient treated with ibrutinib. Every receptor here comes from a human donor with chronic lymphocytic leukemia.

The CDR3 DNA reads as TGTGCCAGCAGCGAACAGGGACCTAACACTGAAGCTTTCTTT. Its protein product is CASSEQGPNTEAFF. The genes are TRBV9 and TRBJ1-1; D might be TRBD1 (6 bases). CDR3 length: 14 residues. From germline, CDR1 is SGDLS and CDR2 YYNGEE. V was cut by 3 bases and J by 2 bases, with 11 bases left in between.

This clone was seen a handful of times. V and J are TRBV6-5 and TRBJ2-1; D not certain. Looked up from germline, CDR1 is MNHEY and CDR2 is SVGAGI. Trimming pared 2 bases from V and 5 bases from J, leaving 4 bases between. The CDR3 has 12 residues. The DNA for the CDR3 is TGTGCCAGCAGTTACCCCGACAATGAGCAGTTCTTC. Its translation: CASSYPDNEQFF.

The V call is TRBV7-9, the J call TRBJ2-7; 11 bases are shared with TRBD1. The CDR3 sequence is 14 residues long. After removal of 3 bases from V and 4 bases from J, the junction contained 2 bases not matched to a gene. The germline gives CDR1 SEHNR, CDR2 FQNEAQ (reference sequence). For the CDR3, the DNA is TGTGCCAGCAGCTTGGGGGACAGGGGGTACGAGCAGTACTTC. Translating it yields CASSLGDRGYEQYF.

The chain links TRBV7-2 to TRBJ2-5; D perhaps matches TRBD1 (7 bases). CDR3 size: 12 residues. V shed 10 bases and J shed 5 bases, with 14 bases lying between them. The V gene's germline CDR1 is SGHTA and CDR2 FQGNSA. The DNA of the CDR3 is TGTGCCACCGAGGGGGCGGGGGAGACCCAGTACTTC. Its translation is CATEGAGETQYF.

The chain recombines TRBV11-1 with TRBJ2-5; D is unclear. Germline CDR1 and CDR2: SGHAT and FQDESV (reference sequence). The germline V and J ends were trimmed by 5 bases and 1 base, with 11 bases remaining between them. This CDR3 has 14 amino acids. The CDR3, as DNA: TGTGCCAGCAGCACCAGCCCTACCCAAGAGACCCAGTACTTC. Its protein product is CASSTSPTQETQYF. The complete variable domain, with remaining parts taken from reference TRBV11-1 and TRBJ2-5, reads EAEVAQSPRYKITEKSQAVAFWCDPISGHATLYWYRQILGQGPELLVQFQDESVVDDSQLPKDRFSAERLKGVDSTLKIQPAELGDSAMYLCASSTSPTQETQYFGPGTRLLVL.

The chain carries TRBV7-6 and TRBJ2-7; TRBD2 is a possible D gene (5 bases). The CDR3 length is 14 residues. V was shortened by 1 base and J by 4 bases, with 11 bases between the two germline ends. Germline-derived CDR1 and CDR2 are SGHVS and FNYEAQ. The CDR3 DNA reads TGTGCCAGCAGCTTAGGCTCCGGGGAATACGAGCAGTACTTC. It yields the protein CASSLGSGEYEQYF.

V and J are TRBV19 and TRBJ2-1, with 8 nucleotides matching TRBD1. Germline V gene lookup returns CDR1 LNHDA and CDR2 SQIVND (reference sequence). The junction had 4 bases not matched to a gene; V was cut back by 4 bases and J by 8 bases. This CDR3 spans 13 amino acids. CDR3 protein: CASSSGQGDEQFF. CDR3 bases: TGTGCCAGTAGTAGCGGACAGGGTGATGAGCAGTTCTTC.

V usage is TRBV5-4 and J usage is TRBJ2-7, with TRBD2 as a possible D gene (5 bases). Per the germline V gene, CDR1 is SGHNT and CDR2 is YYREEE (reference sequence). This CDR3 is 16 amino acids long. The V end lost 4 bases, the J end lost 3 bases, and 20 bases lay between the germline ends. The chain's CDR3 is CASSRRGGLGYYEQYF. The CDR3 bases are TGTGCCAGCAGCCGACGCGGCGGGCTAGGTTACTACGAGCAGTACTTC.

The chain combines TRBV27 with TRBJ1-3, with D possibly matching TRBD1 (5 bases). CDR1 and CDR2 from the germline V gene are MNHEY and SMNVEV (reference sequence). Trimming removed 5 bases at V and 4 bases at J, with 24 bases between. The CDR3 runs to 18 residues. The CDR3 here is CASSPNPAQGSIGNTIYF. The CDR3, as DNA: TGTGCCAGCAGTCCCAACCCGGCGCAGGGTAGTATCGGAAACACCATATATTTT.

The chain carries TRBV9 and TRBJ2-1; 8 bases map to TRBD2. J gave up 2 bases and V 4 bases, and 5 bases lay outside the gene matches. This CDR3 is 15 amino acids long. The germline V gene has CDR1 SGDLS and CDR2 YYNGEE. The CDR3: CASSFSGTPYNEQFF. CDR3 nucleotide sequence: TGTGCCAGCAGCTTTAGCGGGACACCCTACAATGAGCAGTTCTTC.

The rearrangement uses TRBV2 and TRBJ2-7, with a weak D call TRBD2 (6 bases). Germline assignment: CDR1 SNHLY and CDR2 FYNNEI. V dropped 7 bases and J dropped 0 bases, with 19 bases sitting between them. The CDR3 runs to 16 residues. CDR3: CASKIDAGSSSYEQYF. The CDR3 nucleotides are TGTGCCAGCAAAATAGACGCGGGATCGAGCTCCTACGAGCAGTACTTC.

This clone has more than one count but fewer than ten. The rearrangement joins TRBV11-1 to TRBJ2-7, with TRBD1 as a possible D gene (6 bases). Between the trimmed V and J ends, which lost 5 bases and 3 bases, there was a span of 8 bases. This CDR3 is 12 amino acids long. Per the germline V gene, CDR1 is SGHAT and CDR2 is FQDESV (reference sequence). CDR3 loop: CASSLQGYEQYF. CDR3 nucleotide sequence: TGTGCCAGCAGCCTACAGGGCTACGAGCAGTACTTC.

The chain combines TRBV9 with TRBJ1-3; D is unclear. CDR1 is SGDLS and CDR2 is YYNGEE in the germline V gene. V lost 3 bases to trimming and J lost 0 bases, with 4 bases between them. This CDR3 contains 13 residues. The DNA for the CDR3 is TGTGCCAGCAGCGCCATCTCTGGAAACACCATATATTTT. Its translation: CASSAISGNTIYF.

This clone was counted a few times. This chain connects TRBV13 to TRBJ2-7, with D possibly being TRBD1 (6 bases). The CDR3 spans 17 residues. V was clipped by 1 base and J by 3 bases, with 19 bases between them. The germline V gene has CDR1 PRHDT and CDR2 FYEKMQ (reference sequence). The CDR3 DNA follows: TGTGCCAGCAGCTTAGCTGGGGGCTCCTTTAATAACTACGAGCAGTACTTC. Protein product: CASSLAGGSFNNYEQYF.

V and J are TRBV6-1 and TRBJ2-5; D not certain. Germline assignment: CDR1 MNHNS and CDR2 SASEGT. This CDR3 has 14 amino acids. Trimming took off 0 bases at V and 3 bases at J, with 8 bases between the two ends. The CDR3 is CASSEARQKETQYF. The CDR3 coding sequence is TGTGCCAGCAGTGAAGCCAGGCAGAAAGAGACCCAGTACTTC.

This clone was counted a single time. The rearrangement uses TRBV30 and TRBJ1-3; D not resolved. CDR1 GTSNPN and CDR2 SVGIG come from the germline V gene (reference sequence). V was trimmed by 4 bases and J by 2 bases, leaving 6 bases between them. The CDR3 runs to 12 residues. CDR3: CAWNGAGNTIYF. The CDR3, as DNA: TGTGCCTGGAACGGGGCTGGAAACACCATATATTTT.

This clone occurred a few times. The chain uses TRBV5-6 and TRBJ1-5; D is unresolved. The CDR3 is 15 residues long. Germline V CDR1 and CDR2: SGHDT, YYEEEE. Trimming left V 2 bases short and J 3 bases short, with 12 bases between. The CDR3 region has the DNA TGTGCCAGCAGCTTCTCCGTGACCCTCAATCAGCCCCAGCATTTT. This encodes CASSFSVTLNQPQHF.

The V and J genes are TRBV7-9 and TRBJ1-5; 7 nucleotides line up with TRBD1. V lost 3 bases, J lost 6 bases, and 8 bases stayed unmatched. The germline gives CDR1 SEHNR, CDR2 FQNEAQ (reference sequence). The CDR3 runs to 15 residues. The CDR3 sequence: CASSFQGEGGQPQHF. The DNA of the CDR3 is TGTGCCAGCAGCTTCCAGGGGGAAGGGGGTCAGCCCCAGCATTTT.

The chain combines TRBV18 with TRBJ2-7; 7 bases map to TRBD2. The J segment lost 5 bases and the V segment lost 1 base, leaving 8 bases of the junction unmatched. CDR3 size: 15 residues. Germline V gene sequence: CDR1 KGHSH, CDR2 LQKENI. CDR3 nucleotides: TGTGCCAGCTCACCACTACGCGGGGGTGGGAACGAGCAGTACTTC. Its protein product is CASSPLRGGGNEQYF.

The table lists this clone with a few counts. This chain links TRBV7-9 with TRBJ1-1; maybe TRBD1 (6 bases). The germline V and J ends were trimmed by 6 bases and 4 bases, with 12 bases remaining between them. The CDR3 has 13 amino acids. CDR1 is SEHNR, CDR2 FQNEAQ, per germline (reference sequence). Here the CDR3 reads CASSPQGGTEAFF. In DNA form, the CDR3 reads TGTGCCAGCAGTCCACAGGGCGGCACTGAAGCTTTCTTT.

The CDR3, as DNA: TGTGCCTGGGGATCCAGGCTTAATGAAAAACTGTTTTTT. The encoded protein is CAWGSRLNEKLFF. The chain has TRBV30 and TRBJ1-4, with unresolved D. Germline CDR1 and CDR2: GTSNPN and SVGIG (reference sequence). V lost 5 bases and J lost 4, with 11 bases in between. There are 13 residues in the CDR3.

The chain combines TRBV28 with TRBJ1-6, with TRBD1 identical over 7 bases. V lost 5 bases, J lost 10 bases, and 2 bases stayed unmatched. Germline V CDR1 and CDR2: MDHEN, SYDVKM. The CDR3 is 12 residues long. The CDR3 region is CASSTGESPLHF. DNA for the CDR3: TGTGCCAGCAGTACAGGGGAATCACCCCTCCACTTT.

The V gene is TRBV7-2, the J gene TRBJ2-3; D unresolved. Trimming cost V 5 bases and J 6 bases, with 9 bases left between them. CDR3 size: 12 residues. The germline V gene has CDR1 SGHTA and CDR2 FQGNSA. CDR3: CASSQVWDTQYF. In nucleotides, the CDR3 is TGTGCCAGCAGCCAGGTCTGGGATACGCAGTATTTT.

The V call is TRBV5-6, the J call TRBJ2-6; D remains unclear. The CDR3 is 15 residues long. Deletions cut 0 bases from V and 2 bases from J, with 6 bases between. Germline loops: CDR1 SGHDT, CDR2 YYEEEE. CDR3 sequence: CASSLGPAGANVLTF. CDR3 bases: TGTGCCAGCAGCTTGGGACCTGCTGGGGCCAACGTCCTGACTTTC.

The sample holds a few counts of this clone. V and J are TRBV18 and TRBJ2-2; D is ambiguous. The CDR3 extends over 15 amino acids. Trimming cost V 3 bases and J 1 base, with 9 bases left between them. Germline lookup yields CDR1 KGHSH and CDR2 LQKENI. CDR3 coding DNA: TGTGCCAGCTCACCCGTAACGGTGAACACCGGGGAGCTGTTTTTT. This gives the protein CASSPVTVNTGELFF.